Listed here are 18 T cell receptor beta chains from one sample, sequenced in a study of Ad26.COV2.S vaccination and SARS-CoV-2 variants. The table came from immunoSEQ multiplex PCR; TCRdb's copy has only in-frame clones and leaves some out. The table includes hundreds of thousands of clones, 90% detected once. Described treatment: some 19 received Ad26.COV2.S at low or high dose, single or two shots; about 5 received placebo; per-sample allocation not given. Sampling took place 63 days after the first vaccine or placebo injection. The source was peripheral blood, collected in a trial of Ad26.COV2.S vaccine versus placebo. These receptors were taken from a person between 18 and 65 years old who received the Ad26.COV2.S COVID-19 vaccine or a placebo.

V is TRBV7-6 and J is TRBJ2-2, with D unclear. V lost 2 bases and J 5 bases, leaving 6 bases between the germline ends. Germline CDR1 and CDR2: SGHVS and FNYEAQ. CDR3 size: 13 residues. The CDR3 protein is CASSLTVTGELFF. The CDR3 coding sequence is TGTGCCAGCAGCTTAACGGTAACCGGGGAGCTGTTTTTT. Combining the CDR3 with reference TRBV7-6 and TRBJ2-2 gives the whole variable domain GAGVSQSPRYKVTKRGQDVALRCDPISGHVSLYWYRQALGQGPEFLTYFNYEAQQDKSGLPNDRFSAERPEGSISTLTIQRTEQRDSAMYRCASSLTVTGELFFGEGSRLTVL.

The chain carries TRBV30 and TRBJ2-7; TRBD1 agrees at 8 bases. The CDR3 extends over 15 amino acids. CDR1 is GTSNPN, CDR2 SVGIG, per germline (reference sequence). V gave up 0 bases and J gave up 5 bases; unmatched junction bases: 9. The CDR3 spells CAWSVVDRDSDEQYF. The CDR3 DNA reads as TGTGCCTGGAGTGTTGTGGACAGGGATTCCGACGAGCAGTACTTC.

The V gene is TRBV7-2, the J gene TRBJ2-7; D could derive from TRBD1 or TRBD2 (6 bases each). Germline CDR1 reads SGHTA; CDR2 reads FQGNSA. This CDR3 is built from 17 residues. With 1 base removed from V and 2 bases from J, the gap between germline ends came to 18 bases. CDR3: CASSLGPRTGATYEQYF. DNA for the CDR3: TGTGCCAGCAGCTTAGGGCCCAGGACGGGGGCAACCTACGAGCAGTACTTC.

This clone appeared a single time. The chain carries TRBV27 and TRBJ2-7; weak D call: TRBD1 (5 bases). Trimming pared 0 bases from V and 2 bases from J, leaving 8 bases between. CDR1 and CDR2 from the germline V gene are MNHEY and SMNVEV (reference sequence). The CDR3 totals 14 residues. This chain's CDR3 is CASSLSATAYEQYF. The CDR3 DNA sequence: TGTGCCAGCAGTTTATCGGCGACAGCCTACGAGCAGTACTTC.

This clone has just one count. For the CDR3, the DNA is TGTGCCAGCTGCACCTCGACAGCAACCTACGAGCAGTACTTC. This encodes CASCTSTATYEQYF. The chain employs TRBV5-5 and TRBJ2-7; TRBD1 is a possible D gene (5 bases). Germline CDR1 SGHKS, CDR2 YYEKEE (reference sequence). The CDR3 contains 14 residues. The V end was cut by 7 bases, the J end by 2 bases, with 16 bases between.

V usage is TRBV7-8 and J usage is TRBJ2-7, with a tentative D call TRBD2 (5 bases). The ends were cut back, 7 bases at V and 0 bases at J, with 13 bases in the middle. The germline gives CDR1 SGHVS, CDR2 FQNEAQ. The CDR3 spans 14 residues. The chain's CDR3 is CASTRGSFSYEQYF. DNA of the CDR3: TGTGCCAGCACCCGGGGAAGCTTCTCCTACGAGCAGTACTTC. Full variable domain (outside the CDR3, taken from reference TRBV7-8 and TRBJ2-7): GAGVSQSPRYKVAKRGQDVALRCDPISGHVSLFWYQQALGQGPEFLTYFQNEAQLDKSGLPSDRFFAERPEGSVSTLKIQRTQQEDSAVYLCASTRGSFSYEQYFGPGTRLTVT.

V gene TRBV18 combines with J gene TRBJ2-7; TRBD2 matches at 12 bases. V was pared by 1 base and J by 0 bases, with 1 base of the junction left unmatched. The CDR3 extends over 16 amino acids. Germline assignment: CDR1 KGHSH and CDR2 LQKENI. CDR3 residues: CASSPRTSGASYEQYF. In DNA, the CDR3 is TGTGCCAGCTCACCACGGACTAGCGGGGCCTCCTACGAGCAGTACTTC.

V is TRBV27 and J is TRBJ2-7, with D perhaps given as TRBD1 or TRBD2 (5 bases each). The CDR3 loop spans 15 amino acids. Trimming cost V 5 bases and J 7 bases, with 21 bases left between them. Germline CDR1 reads MNHEY; CDR2 reads SMNVEV (reference sequence). CDR3 DNA: TGTGCCAGCAGTCCTACATGGGACCGACTTAGAGAGCAGTACTTC. It codes for CASSPTWDRLREQYF.

V is TRBV19 and J is TRBJ2-3, with 8 bases fitting TRBD1. Germline-derived CDR1 and CDR2 are LNHDA and SQIVND (reference sequence). The CDR3 is 14 amino acids. The ends lost 4 bases at V and 5 bases at J; junction bases unmatched: 5. CDR3 sequence: CASSKDRVVDTQYF. In DNA form, the CDR3 reads TGTGCCAGTAGTAAGGACAGGGTTGTAGATACGCAGTATTTT. The full variable domain, its missing parts supplied by reference TRBV19 and TRBJ2-3, is DGGITQSPKYLFRKEGQNVTLSCEQNLNHDAMYWYRQDPGQGLRLIYYSQIVNDFQKGDIAEGYSVSREKKESFPLTVTSAQKNPTAFYLCASSKDRVVDTQYFGPGTRLTVL.

The chain employs TRBV4-3 and TRBJ2-3, with D unresolved. CDR3 length: 15 residues. Germline assignment: CDR1 LGHNA and CDR2 YSLEER. The V end lost 0 bases, the J end lost 1 base, and 8 bases lay between the germline ends. The CDR3 reads CASSQDNQGTDTQYF. Here the CDR3 DNA reads TGCGCCAGCAGCCAAGATAACCAGGGCACAGATACGCAGTATTTT.

The gene calls are TRBV5-1 and TRBJ1-5; D unresolved. Germline V lookup: CDR1 SGHRS, CDR2 YFSETQ. V shed 0 bases and J shed 3 bases, with 7 bases lying between them. The CDR3 length is 14 residues. This chain's CDR3 is CASSLEGNNQPQHF. DNA of the CDR3: TGCGCCAGCAGCTTGGAGGGTAACAATCAGCCCCAGCATTTT.

The chain recombines TRBV30 with TRBJ2-3, with TRBD2 matching 7 bases. Germline V gene sequence: CDR1 GTSNPN, CDR2 SVGIG (reference sequence). The CDR3 length is 15 residues. J gave up 3 bases and V 0 bases, and 6 bases lay outside the gene matches. The CDR3 protein is CAWSVGGGRTDTQYF. DNA for the CDR3: TGTGCCTGGAGTGTTGGGGGAGGGCGAACAGATACGCAGTATTTT.

J is TRBJ2-6 and V is TRBV6-2 or TRBV6-3; D gene ambiguous. V was cut by 1 base and J by 0 bases, with 16 bases left in between. Germline CDR1 reads MNHEY; CDR2 reads SVGEGT. The CDR3 has 19 amino acids. CDR3 sequence: CASSYFPFNFLSGANVLTF. For the CDR3, the DNA is TGTGCCAGCAGTTACTTCCCTTTCAACTTCCTCTCTGGGGCCAACGTCCTGACTTTC.

The rearrangement joins TRBV15 to TRBJ2-7, with TRBD2 identical over 11 bases. V was clipped by 0 bases and J by 4 bases; unmatched bases: 5. The CDR3 consists of 16 residues. Germline CDR1 LNHNV, CDR2 YYDKDF (reference sequence). The CDR3 sequence is CATSRDRTSGWYEQYF. In nucleotides, the CDR3 is TGTGCCACCAGCAGAGATAGGACTAGCGGGTGGTACGAGCAGTACTTC.

The rearrangement links TRBV27 to TRBJ2-7; TRBD1 matches 7 bases. The CDR3 length is 16 residues. V lost 6 bases, J lost 2 bases, and 13 bases stayed unmatched. The germline gives CDR1 MNHEY, CDR2 SMNVEV (reference sequence). CDR3 in amino acids: CASSHRRAQGAYEQYF. For the CDR3, the DNA is TGTGCCAGCAGCCACAGGCGGGCTCAGGGGGCCTACGAGCAGTACTTC.

This clone was counted a single time. This sample includes further DNA sequences coding for the same CDR3. The chain links TRBV4-3 to TRBJ2-7, with a tentative D call TRBD2 (6 bases). The V gene's germline CDR1 is LGHNA and CDR2 YSLEER. The CDR3 has 13 amino acids. V shed 3 bases and J shed 3 bases, with 9 bases lying between them. CDR3 DNA sequence: TGCGCCAGCAGCCAGGATAGCGGCTACGAGCAGTACTTC. Translated: CASSQDSGYEQYF.

This clone has a single count. The chain recombines TRBV10-3 with TRBJ1-1, with 7 bases that match TRBD1. This CDR3 has 15 amino acids. Germline values: CDR1 ENHRY, CDR2 SYGVKD. Germline trimming cut 3 bases from V and 5 bases from J; bases unmatched to any gene: 9. The CDR3 loop reads CAISEESGGWTEAFF. The CDR3 nucleotides read TGTGCCATCAGTGAAGAGTCAGGGGGATGGACTGAAGCTTTCTTT.

The CDR3 loop is CASSSQVRGENYGYTF. CDR3 in DNA: TGTGCCAGCAGCTCTCAGGTGCGGGGGGAAAACTATGGCTACACCTTC. V usage is TRBV7-9 and J usage is TRBJ1-2, with a tentative D call TRBD1 (5 bases). V lost 4 bases, J lost 2 bases, and 17 bases lay in between. CDR1 is SEHNR and CDR2 is FQNEAQ in the germline V gene (reference sequence). The CDR3 runs to 16 residues.